The clone carrying this T cell receptor beta chain was counted only a few times. This sample was included in a study of blood T cell repertoires in COVID-19. In the study overall: The samples span acute and convalescent COVID-19 from the United States, Italy and Spain. In each case, the material was cDNA or gDNA derived from T cells, B-cell-depleted T cells, or PBMCs.

Trimming cost V 6 bases and J 11 bases; bases outside gene matches: 10. Germline CDR1 is MDHEN and CDR2 is SYDVKM. This CDR3 comprises 14 residues. As processed by the authors: Reference gene primer amplification gave nucleated cell count estimates. Profiled with immunoSEQ multiplex PCR; TCRdb holds only in-frame clones, not every one. The V and J calls and clone size were taken over from that table, and D and trimming were inferred from the DNA. This sample carries over 200,000 clones, over 75% of them seen once, and the ten largest clones take over 1.5%. V is TRBV28 and J is TRBJ1-6; 7 bases line up with TRBD1. This receptor was taken from a middle-aged man with active or convalescent COVID-19. Input material: peripheral blood. CDR3 nucleotide sequence: TGTGCCAGCAGGAAACAGGGGCCCCGGCCACCCCTCCACTTT. Protein: CASRKQGPRPPLHF. The full variable domain, completed using reference TRBV28 and TRBJ1-6, is DVKVTQSSRYLVKRTGEKVFLECVQDMDHENMFWYRQDPGLGLRLIYFSYDVKMKEKGDIPEGYSVSREKKERFSLILESASTNQTSMYLCASRKQGPRPPLHFGNGTRLTVT.